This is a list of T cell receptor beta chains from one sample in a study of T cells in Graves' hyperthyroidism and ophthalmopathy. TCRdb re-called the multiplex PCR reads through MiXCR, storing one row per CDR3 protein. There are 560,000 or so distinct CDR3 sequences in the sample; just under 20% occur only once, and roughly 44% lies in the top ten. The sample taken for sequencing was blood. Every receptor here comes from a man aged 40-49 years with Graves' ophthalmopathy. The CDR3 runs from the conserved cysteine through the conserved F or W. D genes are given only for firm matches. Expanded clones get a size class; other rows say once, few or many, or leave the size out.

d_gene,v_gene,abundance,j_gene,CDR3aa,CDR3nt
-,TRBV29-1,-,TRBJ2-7,CSVVVGDRGGEQYF,TGCAGCGTTGTTGTCGGGGACCGTGGGGGCGAGCAGTACTTC
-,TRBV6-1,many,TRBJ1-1,CASIFRGPGTEAFF,TGTGCCAGCATATTTCGGGGGCCGGGGACTGAAGCTTTCTTT
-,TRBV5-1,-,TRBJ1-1,CASGPSGGLDTEAFF,TGCGCCAGCGGTCCCTCGGGGGGTTTGGACACTGAAGCTTTCTTT
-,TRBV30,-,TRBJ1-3,CAWGQNDRNTIYF,TGTGCCTGGGGACAGAATGACAGAAACACCATATATTTT
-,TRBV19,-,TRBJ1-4,CASSTLTVATNEKLFF,TGTGCCAGTAGTACCCTGACGGTTGCAACTAATGAAAAACTGTTTTTT
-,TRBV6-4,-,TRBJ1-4,CASSKGGDSSNEKLFF,TGTGCCAGCAGCAAAGGGGGAGACAGTTCTAATGAAAAACTGTTTTTT
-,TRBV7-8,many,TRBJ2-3,CASSLGTRLGDTQYF,TGTGCCAGCAGCTTAGGAACTCGGTTGGGAGATACGCAGTATTTT
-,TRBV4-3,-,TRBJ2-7,CASSQDLGNYEQYF,TGCGCCAGCAGCCAAGATCTGGGCAACTACGAGCAGTACTTC
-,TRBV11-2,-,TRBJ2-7,CASSFSLSGVGEQYF,TGTGCCAGCAGCTTTAGTTTAAGTGGGGTGGGCGAGCAGTACTTC
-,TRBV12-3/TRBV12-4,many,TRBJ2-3,CASSPDFGFSTDTQYF,TGTGCCAGCAGCCCCGATTTTGGGTTTAGCACAGATACGCAGTATTTT
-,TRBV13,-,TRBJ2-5,CASSLGRGSETQYF,TGTGCCAGCAGCTTAGGAAGGGGTTCAGAGACCCAGTACTTC
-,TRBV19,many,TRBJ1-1,CASSIGGNTEAFF,TGTGCCAGTAGTATCGGGGGAAACACTGAAGCTTTCTTT
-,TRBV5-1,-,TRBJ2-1,CASSDPDHNEQFF,TGCGCCAGCAGCGATCCGGATCACAATGAGCAGTTCTTC
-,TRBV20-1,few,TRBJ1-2,CSATRSVSSYGYTF,TGCAGTGCTACTCGCTCCGTGAGTTCCTATGGCTACACCTTC
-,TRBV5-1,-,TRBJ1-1,CASSLELRGKNTEAFF,TGCGCCAGCAGCTTGGAATTGCGAGGGAAGAACACTGAAGCTTTCTTT